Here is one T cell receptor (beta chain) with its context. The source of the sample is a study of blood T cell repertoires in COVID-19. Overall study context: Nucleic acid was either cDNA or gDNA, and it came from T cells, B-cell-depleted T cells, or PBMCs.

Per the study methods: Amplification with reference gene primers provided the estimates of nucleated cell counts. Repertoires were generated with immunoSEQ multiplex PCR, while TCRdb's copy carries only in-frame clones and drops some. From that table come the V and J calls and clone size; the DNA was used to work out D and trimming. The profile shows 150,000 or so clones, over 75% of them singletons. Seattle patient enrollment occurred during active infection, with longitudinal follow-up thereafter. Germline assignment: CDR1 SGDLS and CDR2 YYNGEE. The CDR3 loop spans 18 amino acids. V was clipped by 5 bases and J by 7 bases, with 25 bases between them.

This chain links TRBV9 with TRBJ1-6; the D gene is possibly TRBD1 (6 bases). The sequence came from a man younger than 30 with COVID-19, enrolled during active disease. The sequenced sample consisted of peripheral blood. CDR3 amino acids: CASSRFSVRGAANSPLHF. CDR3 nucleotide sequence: TGTGCCAGCAGTCGCTTCTCCGTTCGGGGGGCGGCGAATTCACCCCTCCACTTT.